One TCR beta chain is described in this entry. Its antigen is not yet known. Within one base of it there is no much larger clone, and no base qualities were kept. Trimming takes 4 bases from V and 3 bases from J, and the germline ends sit 12 bases apart. From cysteine to phenylalanine, the CDR3 is 15 amino acids long. The entry retains the CDR3 DNA only, 45 bases that are in frame from base 1. As encoded in the germline V gene, CDR1 is MNHEY while CDR2 is SVGAGI. This record belongs to a study of blood T cell repertoires in COVID-19 (dated by TCRdb to 2018 to 2021). For the study in its entirety: Samples from collaborators originated in the United States, Italy and Spain and spanned both the acute and convalescent phases of COVID-19. The material from the prospective study consisted of cDNA or gDNA derived from T cells, B-cell-depleted T cells, or PBMCs. Deeply sampled blood TCRbeta repertoires from subjects exposed to, actively infected with, or recovered from COVID-19 were included in the dataset. The repertoires were made available in a free public database intended to serve as a resource for research on the immune response to SARS-CoV-2. The samples were drawn from the first 160 participants of the ongoing ImmuneRACE study and from over 950 subjects provided by 6 global collaborators. A de-identified subject ID, COVID-19 status, age in years and sex were almost always included in the sample metadata. Where available, HLA class I and class II types were obtained from metadata supplied by the sample provider rather than from assay-based typing.

TCRbeta CDR3 regions were amplified from genomic DNA using the immunoSEQ Assay, a bias-controlled multiplex PCR. The study's own analysis went as follows. The number of nucleated cells in each sample was estimated from the amplification of reference gene primers within the assay. To quantify the absolute abundance of each unique TCRbeta CDR3 rearrangement, sequence reads were collapsed and filtered. For each sample, productive Simpson clonality was calculated by taking the square root of Simpson's diversity index across productive rearrangements. TCRdb's version of the immuneACCESS table is confined to in-frame rearrangements and falls short of the full clone set. An unresolved V gene accounts for under half of the shortfall where checked; the remainder is of unknown origin. That table gives V, J and clone size, and the DNA gave D and trimming. The sample table contains under 400,000 clones; only one count was recorded for just over 85% of them. The ten largest clones take up approximately 4.4% of the sample.

General study outcomes and caveats: The amount of clinical and demographic metadata varied by source and participant and was provided uncurated.

Participants in the prospective study were enrolled through a virtual design, were aged about 18 to 100 years, and lived in under 25 United States geographic areas. In the prospective study, participants were assigned to cohorts based on the clinical history participants reported in a screening survey and a study questionnaire. Mobile phlebotomists in the prospective study collected whole blood, serum and a nasopharyngeal or oropharyngeal swab from every participant. Over a roughly two-month period, participants in the prospective study had the option of providing additional blood draws and questionnaires. Prospective study blood samples were shipped either frozen or at room temperature before DNA extraction.

The V and J segments used are TRBV6-5 and TRBJ2-2; the D gene is perhaps TRBD2, on 7 matching bases. This clonotype was sampled from a woman between 35 and 50 years old with acute COVID-19. The sequenced sample was PBMCs or T cells enriched from blood (not recorded which). The CDR3: CASSLGGPHTGELFF. The nucleotide sequence reads TGTGCCAGCAGTTTGGGGGGGCCCCACACCGGGGAGCTGTTTTTT.